The TCR beta chain described here comes from a study of tumor-infiltrating lymphocytes in primary liver carcinoma. The study extracted blood RNA from unsorted whole blood and also extracted germline DNA. This clonotype appeared once. Germline V gene sequence: CDR1 SQVTM, CDR2 ANQGSEA. J was trimmed by 6 bases and V by 4 bases; bases with no gene match: 3. There are 13 residues in the CDR3. The template, about 550 ng total RNA, yielded TCR beta cDNA made with a constant-region primer. Slightly modified ARM-PCR served as the procedure for the TCR beta libraries. These libraries came from three rounds of nested multiplex PCR. The two initial PCR rounds, roughly 9 cycles each, used TRBV1-TRBV30 forward and C-beta reverse primers. TCRdb fed the multiplex PCR reads into MiXCR, producing one record per CDR3 protein. There are a few hundred thousand distinct CDR3 sequences in the sample; about three fifths occur only once, and about a sixth lies in the top ten.

The sequence was obtained from a woman aged 25 to 39 with primary liver carcinoma and hepatitis B virus infection. This chain joins TRBV29-1 and TRBJ2-1; 10 bases are shared with TRBD2. The sequenced sample consisted of peripheral blood. This CDR3 is CSVVTSGPNEQFF. In DNA, the CDR3 is TGCAGCGTTGTGACTAGCGGGCCCAATGAGCAGTTCTTC.